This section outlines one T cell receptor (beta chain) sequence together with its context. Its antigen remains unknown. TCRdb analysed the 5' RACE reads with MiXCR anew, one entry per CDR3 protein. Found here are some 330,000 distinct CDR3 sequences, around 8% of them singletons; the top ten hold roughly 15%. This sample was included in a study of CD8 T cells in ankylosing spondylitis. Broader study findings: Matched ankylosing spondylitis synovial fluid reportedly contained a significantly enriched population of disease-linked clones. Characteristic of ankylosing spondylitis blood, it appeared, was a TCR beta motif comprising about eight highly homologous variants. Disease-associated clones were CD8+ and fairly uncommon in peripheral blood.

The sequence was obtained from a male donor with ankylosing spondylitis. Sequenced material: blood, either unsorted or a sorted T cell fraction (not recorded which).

The CDR3: CSVEGLAAHEQYF. The CDR3 nucleotides read TGCAGCGTTGAGGGACTAGCGGCCCACGAGCAGTACTTC. The chain uses TRBV29-1 and TRBJ2-7; 11 bases match TRBD2. V lost 3 bases and J lost 5; bases outside the gene matches: 3. CDR3 length: 13 amino acids. CDR1 is SQVTM, CDR2 ANQGSEA, per germline.